This TCR beta chain was obtained from a study of cytomegalovirus exposure and HLA in healthy donors. Study background: The platform used for the roughly 130 validation repertoires matched that of the 666 first-cohort repertoires, a later analysis reported. General study findings and limits: Published work reported that the classifier diagnosed cytomegalovirus status with high specificity and sensitivity. TCR beta chains numbering some 160 were designated cytomegalovirus-associated. Subsequent analysis of the approximately 120 validation repertoires found a tendency for first-cohort TCR clusters to co-occur.

The V end lost 1 base, the J end lost 0 bases, and 16 bases lay between the germline ends. This CDR3 comprises 18 residues. Germline V gene data show CDR1 as SGHTA and CDR2 as FQGNSA. The assay was immunoSEQ multiplex PCR, and TCRdb's table has in-frame clones only and misses some. The sample lists 110,000 to 150,000 clones, approximately 90% occurring once. As for this clone: Its antigen is undetermined.

The receptor was derived from a woman aged 25-40 years in good health and CMV-seropositive. Input material: PBMCs. This chain connects TRBV7-2 to TRBJ2-1; D is unresolved. The CDR3 loop reads CASSLVPSTVSSYNEQFF. For the CDR3, the DNA is TGTGCCAGCAGCTTAGTACCCTCCACGGTGAGCTCCTACAATGAGCAGTTCTTC.